The clone carrying this TCR beta chain was found a few times. The antigen is not known. This same CDR3 is encoded by further DNA sequences in the sample. This sample is part of a study of beta chain features in type 1 diabetes. Study-level findings and limits: For Type 1 diabetes patients, all four CD4+ subsets carried TCRB CDR3s that were moderately but significantly shorter. The VDJ junctions of type 1 diabetes patients carried fewer insertions and more deletions.

Each of the CD4+ naive, central memory, regulatory and stem cell-like memory populations was sorted via CD45RO/CCR7/CD25/CD127/CD95/CD27. This CDR3 is built from 11 residues. Germline CDR1 reads MNHEY; CDR2 reads SMNVEV (reference sequence). Trimming left V 3 bases short and J 7 bases short, with 4 bases between. Expressed TCRB transcripts got sequenced, as all isolated RNA was reverse transcribed. TCRdb keeps only in-frame clones here, not all; method: immunoSEQ multiplex PCR. This table holds about 450,000 clones, 11% found once. Sequencing used naive CD4+ T cells from blood. The receptor's source is a young woman in good health. This sequence joins TRBV27 and TRBJ2-1; D remains ambiguous. CDR3 nucleotide sequence: TGTGCCAGCAGTTTTTTGAATGAGCAGTTCTTC. It codes for CASSFLNEQFF.